A single sample is the source of the 18 T cell receptor beta chains below, sequenced in a study of blood T cell repertoires in COVID-19 (TCRdb year 2020). Library prep was done by the immunoSEQ multiplex PCR assay. TCRdb retrieved this table from immuneACCESS and kept in-frame rearrangements only. Not all clones are present; in checked studies, unresolved V genes account for under half, and no reason is known for the remainder. The sample profile shows 350,000 to 450,000 clones; 70% to 90% of them were found once. 1.5% to 1.8% of the sample is in the top ten clones. What was sequenced was peripheral blood. The source is a woman between 40 and 55 years old with COVID-19, enrolled during active disease.

Comments on this clone: This sample also contains other DNA sequences that code for the same CDR3. V is TRBV29-1 and J is TRBJ1-2; D is uncertain. Deletions cut 2 bases from V and 2 bases from J, with 6 bases between. Germline CDR1 and CDR2: SQVTM and ANQGSEA. CDR3 length: 12 residues. Here the CDR3 reads CSVEPGNYGYTF. Here the CDR3 DNA reads TGCAGCGTTGAACCGGGAAACTATGGCTACACCTTC. Based on the CDR3 plus reference TRBV29-1 and TRBJ1-2, the full variable domain is SAVISQKPSRDICQRGTSLTIQCQVDSQVTMMFWYRQQPGQSLTLIATANQGSEATYESGFVIDKFPISRPNLTFSTLTVSNMSPEDSSIYLCSVEPGNYGYTFGSGTRLTVV.

The chain employs TRBV7-2 and TRBJ2-4; 11 nucleotides agree with TRBD2. V was pared by 5 bases and J by 8 bases, with 5 bases of the junction left unmatched. The CDR3 consists of 14 residues. Germline assignment: CDR1 SGHTA and CDR2 FQGNSA. The CDR3 region is CASSQTSGGDIQYF. The CDR3 DNA reads as TGTGCCAGCAGCCAAACTAGCGGGGGAGACATTCAGTACTTC.

The CDR3 protein is CAWSVELNSNQPQHF. The DNA for the CDR3 is TGTGCCTGGAGTGTGGAGCTGAATAGCAATCAGCCCCAGCATTTT. The chain is built from TRBV30 and TRBJ1-5; D remains unclear. Germline V gives CDR1 GTSNPN, CDR2 SVGIG (reference sequence). Trimming left V 0 bases short and J 0 bases short, with 9 bases between. This CDR3 spans 15 amino acids.

This sequence joins TRBV27 and TRBJ2-1; TRBD2 matches at 7 bases. From germline, CDR1 is MNHEY and CDR2 SMNVEV (reference sequence). The V and J ends lost 3 bases and 3 bases, in that order; junction bases with no gene match: 14. This CDR3 contains 18 residues. The DNA for the CDR3 is TGTGCCAGCAGTTTTCGGCCCGGGGCGGGGGTAAACTACAATGAGCAGTTCTTC. Translated, it gives CASSFRPGAGVNYNEQFF.

The chain recombines TRBV2 with TRBJ2-6, with D perhaps matching TRBD1 (5 bases). CDR3 size: 16 residues. With 4 bases removed from V and 0 bases from J, the gap between germline ends came to 10 bases. The V gene's germline CDR1 is SNHLY and CDR2 FYNNEI. The CDR3 reads CASSVDRDSGANVLTF. Written as DNA, the CDR3 is TGTGCCAGCAGTGTCGACAGAGACTCTGGGGCCAACGTCCTGACTTTC.

The rearrangement joins TRBV28 to TRBJ2-2; a weak D match, TRBD1 (5 bases). V gave up 2 bases and J gave up 0 bases, with 7 bases separating them. CDR1 and CDR2 (germline): MDHEN, SYDVKM. The CDR3 spans 15 residues. The CDR3 spells CASSLPGTNTGELFF. The CDR3 DNA sequence: TGTGCCAGCAGTTTACCAGGGACGAACACCGGGGAGCTGTTTTTT.

This chain links TRBV7-6 with TRBJ2-1, with a possible D match to TRBD2 (5 bases). This CDR3 spans 13 amino acids. CDR1 is SGHVS and CDR2 is FNYEAQ in the germline V gene. Trimming stripped 6 bases from V and 1 base from J, with 7 bases between. CDR3 amino acids: CASSSGSYNEQFF. The CDR3 DNA reads TGTGCCAGCAGTTCGGGGTCCTACAATGAGCAGTTCTTC.

This clone was observed once. The chain recombines TRBV28 with TRBJ2-7, with no clear D. Germline V CDR1 and CDR2: MDHEN, SYDVKM. The CDR3 runs 11 residues. The V gene lost 4 bases and the J gene lost 5 bases, with 6 bases spanning the gap. CDR3 nucleotides: TGTGCCAGCAGTTCAGAGGACGAGCAGTACTTC. Translation gives CASSSEDEQYF.

The chain combines TRBV21-1 with TRBJ1-1; no check of the table's D call, TRBD1, against the DNA was made. TRBV21-1 corresponds to a pseudogene. There are 13 residues in the CDR3. CDR3 residues: CAKQQGLDTEAFF. Written as DNA, the CDR3 is TGTGCCAAACAACAGGGGTTAGACACTGAAGCTTTCTTT.

A few counts support this clone. The chain links TRBV7-9 to TRBJ1-6; perhaps TRBD1 as D (5 bases). This CDR3 contains 18 residues. From germline, CDR1 is SEHNR and CDR2 FQNEAQ (reference sequence). Trimming took off 1 base at V and 4 bases at J, with 17 bases between the two ends. CDR3 region: CASSLGLAAGDYNSPLHF. CDR3 sequence (DNA): TGTGCCAGCAGCTTAGGGTTGGCGGCGGGGGATTATAATTCACCCCTCCACTTT.

This rearrangement joins TRBV28 to TRBJ1-3; D remains ambiguous. Germline V gives CDR1 MDHEN, CDR2 SYDVKM. Trimming removed 1 base at V and 0 bases at J, with 10 bases between. This CDR3 contains 16 residues. The DNA of the CDR3 is TGTGCCAGCAGTTTATCAGGCCTAAGCTCTGGAAACACCATATATTTT. It translates to CASSLSGLSSGNTIYF.

The genes are TRBV18 and TRBJ2-3, with 10 bases aligning to TRBD2. The germline V gene has CDR1 KGHSH and CDR2 LQKENI. The CDR3 covers 15 residues. V lost 1 base, J lost 3 bases, and 1 base stayed unmatched. CDR3 in amino acids: CASSPLSGRTDTQYF. In nucleotides, the CDR3 is TGTGCCAGCTCACCACTTAGCGGGAGGACAGATACGCAGTATTTT.

J is TRBJ2-4 and V is TRBV19; D is possibly TRBD2 (5 bases). V gave up 5 bases and J gave up 4 bases, with 9 bases separating them. CDR1 is LNHDA and CDR2 is SQIVND in the germline V gene (reference sequence). CDR3 size: 13 residues. CDR3: CASSPEGKNIQYF. CDR3 DNA sequence: TGTGCCAGTAGTCCAGAGGGTAAAAACATTCAGTACTTC.

The J gene is TRBJ1-1, the V gene TRBV9; possible D gene TRBD1, 6 bases. The CDR3 runs 16 residues. Trimming pared 4 bases from V and 3 bases from J, leaving 19 bases between. From germline, CDR1 is SGDLS and CDR2 YYNGEE. CDR3 protein: CASSPRQARGDTEAFF. DNA of the CDR3: TGTGCCAGCAGCCCCCGACAGGCACGGGGGGACACTGAAGCTTTCTTT.

CDR3 sequence (DNA): TGTGCCAGCAGCTCCACAGGGGTAGGCGATACGCAGTATTTT. Translating gives CASSSTGVGDTQYF. This chain joins TRBV5-4 and TRBJ2-3, with 7 bases matching TRBD1. CDR1 SGHNT and CDR2 YYREEE come from the germline V gene (reference sequence). The CDR3 length is 14 residues. J lost 6 bases, V lost 3 bases, and 7 bases had no gene match.

The CDR3 reads CAISESIFKVGWTEAFF. CDR3 sequence (DNA): TGTGCCATCAGTGAGTCGATATTCAAGGTCGGGTGGACTGAAGCTTTCTTT. This chain uses TRBV10-3 with TRBJ1-1; D ambiguous. CDR3 length: 17 amino acids. Trimming shortened V by 0 bases and J by 5 bases, and 19 bases separated the two germline ends. Germline lookup yields CDR1 ENHRY and CDR2 SYGVKD.

V and J are TRBV4-1 and TRBJ1-2, with TRBD1 as a possible D gene (5 bases). Between the trimmed V and J ends, which lost 1 base and 8 bases, there was a span of 11 bases. Per germline, CDR1 MGHRA and CDR2 YSYEKL. The length of the CDR3 is 13 residues. The CDR3 coding sequence is TGCGCCAGCAGCCAAGTATGGACAACCGGCTACACCTTC. It specifies CASSQVWTTGYTF.

The V and J genes are TRBV5-1 and TRBJ2-2; 10 bases align to TRBD1. Germline CDR1 SGHRS, CDR2 YFSETQ. V shed 4 bases, J shed 3 bases, and the junction held 6 bases outside the gene matches. The CDR3 covers 16 residues. The CDR3 loop reads CASSLRGQGDTGELFF. DNA for the CDR3: TGCGCCAGCAGCCTGCGAGGACAGGGGGACACCGGGGAGCTGTTTTTT. Together with reference TRBV5-1 and TRBJ2-2, the CDR3 gives the full variable domain: KAGVTQTPRYLIKTRGQQVTLSCSPISGHRSVSWYQQTPGQGLQFLFEYFSETQRNKGNFPGRFSGRQFSNSRSEMNVSTLELGDSALYLCASSLRGQGDTGELFFGEGSRLTVL.